The T cell receptor (beta chain) under discussion was sequenced for a study of T cell responses to AZD1222 COVID-19 vaccine. Regarding the study as a whole: Increases in Spike-specific TCR breadth and depth were seen after two AZD1222 doses. Donor demographics were predominantly white British with a female majority; clonal diversity may be underestimated. Repertoire sampling occurred only after the peak T cell response. Reportedly, nearly half the spike-specific TCRs target unmutated variant regions.

The CDR3 sequence is 13 residues long. Germline V gene data show CDR1 as SQVTM and CDR2 as ANQGSEA. Trimming cost V 4 bases and J 2 bases, with 11 bases left between them. TCRdb keeps only in-frame clones here, not all; method: immunoSEQ multiplex PCR. The sample includes around 130,000 clones, more than 70% of them seen just once. About this clone itself: Its antigen is still unknown.

This sequence was found in an adult in good health. The sequenced sample was peripheral blood, obtained on day 0 of AZD1222 vaccination. This rearrangement joins TRBV29-1 to TRBJ2-5; D gene unclear. The CDR3 nucleotides are TGCAGCGTTGCTTCACAGCATCAAGAGACCCAGTACTTC. It specifies CSVASQHQETQYF.